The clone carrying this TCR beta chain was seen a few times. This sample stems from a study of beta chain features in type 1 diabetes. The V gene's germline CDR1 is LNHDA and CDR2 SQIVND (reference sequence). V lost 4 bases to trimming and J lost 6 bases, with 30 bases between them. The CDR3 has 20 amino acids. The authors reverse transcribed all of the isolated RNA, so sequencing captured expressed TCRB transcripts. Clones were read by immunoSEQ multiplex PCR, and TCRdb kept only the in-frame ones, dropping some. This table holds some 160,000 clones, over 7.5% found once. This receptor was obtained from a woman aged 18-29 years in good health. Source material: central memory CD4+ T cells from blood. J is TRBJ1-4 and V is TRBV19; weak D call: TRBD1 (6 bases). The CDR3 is CASSKGVWTVPNPNYEKLFF. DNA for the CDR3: TGTGCCAGTAGTAAGGGGGTATGGACAGTACCCAATCCCAACTATGAAAAACTGTTTTTT.